These 14 T cell receptor beta chains were all obtained from the same sample, sequenced in a study of CD8 T cells in ankylosing spondylitis. Overall study findings and caveats: Typical of ankylosing spondylitis blood, it appeared, was a TCR beta motif of fewer than ten highly homologous variants.

Their target antigens are unknown. TCRdb reprocessed the 5' RACE reads with MiXCR, giving one entry per CDR3 protein. The sample includes about 330,000 distinct CDR3 sequences, 6.5% to 10% of them seen just once. Sequenced sample: blood, either unsorted or a sorted T cell fraction (not recorded which). The receptor source for this set is a male donor with ankylosing spondylitis.

The gene calls are TRBV11-3 and TRBJ2-7; D gene ambiguous. The germline V gene has CDR1 SGHNT and CDR2 YENEEA. V dropped 1 base and J dropped 3 bases, with 13 bases sitting between them. The CDR3 runs 15 residues. The CDR3 coding sequence is TGTGCCAGCAGCTTAGGTCGGGCCTTTCGCTACGAGCAGTACTTC. Its protein is CASSLGRAFRYEQYF.

CDR3 sequence reads: CASSLHGLTEEEQYF. As DNA, the CDR3 is TGTGCCAGCAGCTTGCACGGACTAACTGAAGAGGAGCAGTACTTC. The chain is built from TRBV7-2 and TRBJ2-7; tentatively, D is TRBD2 (6 bases). The CDR3 is 15 amino acids. V was pared by 3 bases and J by 7 bases, with 19 bases between. Germline CDR1 is SGHTA and CDR2 is FQGNSA.

Many counts were recorded for this clonotype. The chain couples TRBV12-3 or TRBV12-4 to TRBJ2-2; 11 nucleotides align to TRBD2. V lost 7 bases to trimming and J lost 7 bases; unmatched junction nucleotides: 5. CDR3 length: 14 amino acids. The CDR3 nucleotides are TGTGCCAGCAATCTAGCGGGAGGCTTCGGGGAGCTGTTTTTT. It translates to CASNLAGGFGELFF.

The J gene is TRBJ2-3, the V gene TRBV7-9; the match to TRBD2 covers 8 bases. Germline CDR1 is SEHNR and CDR2 is FQNEAQ (reference sequence). CDR3 length equals 16 residues. With 6 bases clipped from V and 10 bases from J, the junction kept 18 bases outside the gene matches. CDR3 coding DNA: TGTGCCAGCAGAACCCGCGGAGCGGGAGAGGGAGGCCCGCAGTATTTT. Its protein product is CASRTRGAGEGGPQYF.

This clonotype turned up a few times. This chain uses TRBV27 with TRBJ1-1; D perhaps matches TRBD1 (5 bases). The V and J ends lost 7 bases and 0 bases respectively, with 18 bases between them. Per the germline V gene, CDR1 is MNHEY and CDR2 is SMNVEV (reference sequence). The CDR3 spans 16 residues. The CDR3 here is CASTKRGEIMNTEAFF. The DNA of the CDR3 is TGTGCCAGCACCAAAAGGGGAGAAATTATGAACACTGAAGCTTTCTTT.

There are many counts of this clonotype. V is TRBV28 and J is TRBJ2-1; TRBD2 agrees at 8 bases. Losses at the gene ends were 4 bases for V and 8 bases for J; bases not matched to a gene: 16. CDR1 is MDHEN, CDR2 SYDVKM, per germline. The CDR3 is 17 amino acids. The CDR3 is CASSYPAGGGSRHEQFF. DNA of the CDR3: TGTGCCAGCAGTTACCCCGCGGGGGGCGGGAGTAGGCATGAGCAGTTCTTC.

The table lists this clonotype with a few counts. The chain couples TRBV19 to TRBJ2-6, with TRBD1 matching 9 bases. Germline loops: CDR1 LNHDA, CDR2 SQIVND (reference sequence). J gave up 4 bases and V 4 bases, and 8 bases lay outside the gene matches. The CDR3 consists of 17 residues. For the CDR3, the DNA is TGTGCCAGTAGTACCGCACAGGGGGCGCAAGGGGCCAACGTCCTGACTTTC. It codes for CASSTAQGAQGANVLTF.

In this sample, this clonotype turned up a few times. V usage is TRBV4-3 and J usage is TRBJ2-1; 8 bases line up with TRBD1. This CDR3 is 17 amino acids long. Germline V gene data show CDR1 as LGHNA and CDR2 as YSLEER. V lost 0 bases, J lost 4 bases, and 8 bases stayed unmatched. CDR3 sequence: CASSQDRRQGLYNEQFF. The CDR3 DNA is TGCGCCAGCAGCCAAGATAGGAGACAGGGGTTGTACAATGAGCAGTTCTTC.

This clonotype has only a few counts. V and J are TRBV12-3 or TRBV12-4 and TRBJ1-1; maybe TRBD1 (6 bases). V gave up 5 bases and J gave up 4 bases, with 17 bases separating them. The CDR3 loop spans 15 amino acids. CDR3 coding DNA: TGTGCCAGCAGTCACTGGGGGCTGAGGGGCACTGAAGCTTTCTTT. Its protein is CASSHWGLRGTEAFF.

The chain joins TRBV10-3 to TRBJ2-3; 14 bases align to TRBD2. Per germline, CDR1 ENHRY and CDR2 SYGVKD. Trimming cost V 6 bases and J 3 bases; bases outside gene matches: 5. The CDR3 runs 16 residues. The CDR3 sequence: CAIRGTSGSGTDTQYF. The CDR3 bases are TGTGCCATCAGGGGGACTAGCGGGAGCGGAACAGATACGCAGTATTTT.

The chain combines TRBV19 with TRBJ1-5; D not resolved. CDR1 and CDR2 from the germline V gene are LNHDA and SQIVND (reference sequence). Trimming took off 5 bases at V and 9 bases at J, with 11 bases between the two ends. This CDR3 region has 12 residues. DNA of the CDR3: TGTGCCAGTAGTCCAAGCGGCTCGCCCCAGCATTTT. It is translated as CASSPSGSPQHF.

The V and J genes are TRBV21-1 and TRBJ2-3; the table calls TRBD2, which could not be checked here. TRBV21-1 is assigned pseudogene status. The CDR3 has 24 residues. Here the CDR3 reads CASSKALAVTTTSGRTSSTDTQYF. Here the CDR3 DNA reads TGTGCCAGCAGCAAAGCGCTGGCAGTCACAACGACTAGCGGGAGGACCTCTAGCACAGATACGCAGTATTTT.

This clonotype was seen only a few times. The gene calls are TRBV20-1 and TRBJ2-3; 8 nucleotides align to TRBD1. This CDR3 spans 14 amino acids. Germline lookup yields CDR1 DFQATT and CDR2 SNEGSKA (reference sequence). Losses at the gene ends were 3 bases for V and 2 bases for J; bases not matched to a gene: 4. The CDR3 nucleotides are TGCAGTGCTAGTAGGGACAGGTCCACAGATACGCAGTATTTT. It specifies CSASRDRSTDTQYF.

This clonotype occurred many times. The chain carries TRBV20-1 and TRBJ2-3; 9 positions match TRBD2. Germline CDR1 is DFQATT and CDR2 is SNEGSKA (reference sequence). The CDR3 consists of 15 residues. Trimming at V came to 3 bases and at J to 2 bases, leaving 6 bases not matched to a gene. CDR3 residues: CSASSLAGHTDTQYF. For the CDR3, the DNA is TGCAGTGCTAGTTCGCTAGCGGGACACACAGATACGCAGTATTTT.